This T cell receptor (beta chain) was recorded in a study of cytomegalovirus exposure and HLA in healthy donors. The study, taken as a whole, reports: About 87% or about 30% of the time was how often most TCR beta V segments were productive, according to an earlier analysis. Among the sequence variants, a highly shared cluster was likely an artifact of sequencing.

Among the donors, all were healthy bone marrow donors. V lost 0 bases to trimming and J lost 0 bases, with 7 bases between them. The CDR3 is 15 residues long. Germline V gene sequence: CDR1 SGHRS, CDR2 YFSETQ. PCR amplification relied on 60 Vbeta primers (plus 13 Jbeta primers). Generated by immunoSEQ multiplex PCR, the TCRdb table keeps only in-frame clones and is missing some. The sample has tens of thousands of clones, around 80% seen once. Worth noting for this clone: Its antigen is unknown.

The sequence derives from a woman in her twenties or thirties in good health and CMV-seronegative. V gene TRBV5-1 combines with J gene TRBJ1-5, with D unresolved. The sample comprised PBMCs. In DNA form, the CDR3 reads TGCGCCAGCAGCTTGGCCGGGAATAGCAATCAGCCCCAGCATTTT. Translating it yields CASSLAGNSNQPQHF.